These 11 T cell receptor beta chains were sequenced from one sample in a study of beta chain features in type 1 diabetes. Since all of the isolated RNA was reverse transcribed, expressed TCRB transcripts were what got sequenced. The data were produced by immunoSEQ multiplex PCR, yet TCRdb's version contains in-frame clones alone and is incomplete. The sample lists some 250,000 clones; less than 35% were seen once. The sample taken for sequencing was central memory CD4+ T cells from blood. The receptors here all came from a man aged 30 to 45 in good health.

The V call is TRBV25-1, the J call TRBJ2-3; 7 bases agree with TRBD2. V lost 1 base to trimming and J lost 4 bases; unmatched junction nucleotides: 8. The germline gives CDR1 MGHDK, CDR2 SYGVNS. The CDR3 contains 16 residues. DNA of the CDR3: TGTGCCAGCAGTGAATCGGGAGGAACTGGCGCAGATACGCAGTATTTT. It is translated as CASSESGGTGADTQYF. The full variable domain, with the rest looked up from reference TRBV25-1 and TRBJ2-3, is EADIYQTPRYLVIGTGKKITLECSQTMGHDKMYWYQQDPGMELHLIHYSYGVNSTEKGDLSSESTVSRIRTEHFPLTLESARPSHTSQYLCASSESGGTGADTQYFGPGTRLTVL.

In its sample, this clone was seen a few times. The chain carries TRBV4-1 and TRBJ1-4; D possibly corresponds to TRBD1 (6 bases). The germline V gene has CDR1 MGHRA and CDR2 YSYEKL. The CDR3 length is 16 residues. The ends were cut back, 2 bases at V and 3 bases at J, with 13 bases in the middle. CDR3 amino acids: CASSQPTGSSNEKLFF. The DNA of the CDR3 is TGCGCCAGCAGCCAACCTACAGGGTCATCTAATGAAAAACTGTTTTTT.

The table lists this clone with a few counts. The CDR3 DNA reads as TGCGCCAGCAGTATGGACGGCGTCTCACCCCTCCACTTT. This translates into CASSMDGVSPLHF. The chain carries TRBV5-1 and TRBJ1-6; D uncertain. Trimming cost V 5 bases and J 10 bases, with 13 bases left between them. Germline assignment: CDR1 SGHRS and CDR2 YFSETQ. The CDR3 spans 13 residues.

This sequence joins TRBV28 and TRBJ1-5, with TRBD1 matching over 8 bases. This CDR3 is 14 amino acids long. The germline CDR1 and CDR2 sequences are MDHEN and SYDVKM. V gave up 3 bases and J gave up 4 bases; unmatched junction bases: 2. The CDR3 DNA reads as TGTGCCAGCAGTTTGGACAGGGCGAATCAGCCCCAGCATTTT. It is translated as CASSLDRANQPQHF.

This clone was picked up a small number of times. This chain uses TRBV7-2 with TRBJ2-7, with D possibly matching TRBD2 (6 bases). The germline V gene has CDR1 SGHTA and CDR2 FQGNSA. The ends were cut back, 5 bases at V and 6 bases at J, with 14 bases in the middle. CDR3 length: 13 residues. The CDR3 DNA sequence: TGTGCCAGCAGCATACTAGCACGGGGCGAGCAGTACTTC. Amino acid sequence: CASSILARGEQYF.

This clone came up a few times. The chain links TRBV7-8 to TRBJ2-7; a weak D match, TRBD1 (6 bases). This CDR3 spans 14 amino acids. Trimming cost V 0 bases and J 4 bases, with 10 bases left between them. CDR1 is SGHVS and CDR2 is FQNEAQ in the germline V gene. The CDR3 region has the DNA TGTGCCAGCAGCTTAGCGGGACAAGCTTACGAGCAGTACTTC. Translated: CASSLAGQAYEQYF.

This clone was seen more than once but under ten times. The chain links TRBV7-9 to TRBJ2-7, with D tentatively TRBD1 or TRBD2 (5 bases each). CDR1 and CDR2 from the germline V gene are SEHNR and FQNEAQ (reference sequence). The CDR3 is made up of 16 amino acids. Trimming shortened V by 7 bases and J by 0 bases, and 19 bases separated the two germline ends. The CDR3 region has the DNA TGTGCCAGCAACAACCTGAGAGGGGATAGCTCCTACGAGCAGTACTTC. Encoded protein: CASNNLRGDSSYEQYF.

This clone was counted between two and nine times. V gene TRBV29-1 combines with J gene TRBJ1-5; maybe TRBD1 (6 bases). The V gene lost 6 bases and the J gene lost 0 bases, with 12 bases spanning the gap. There are 14 residues in the CDR3. The germline CDR1 and CDR2 sequences are SQVTM and ANQGSEA. The CDR3 region has the DNA TGCAGCGTCTTGACAGGATCTAGCAATCAGCCCCAGCATTTT. This codes for CSVLTGSSNQPQHF. Full variable domain (rest looked up from reference TRBV29-1 and TRBJ1-5): SAVISQKPSRDICQRGTSLTIQCQVDSQVTMMFWYRQQPGQSLTLIATANQGSEATYESGFVIDKFPISRPNLTFSTLTVSNMSPEDSSIYLCSVLTGSSNQPQHFGDGTRLSIL.

Only a few counts were recorded for this clone. V is TRBV27 and J is TRBJ2-5; TRBD2 agrees at 15 bases. After removal of 9 bases from V and 4 bases from J, the junction contained 6 bases not matched to a gene. The CDR3 is made up of 15 amino acids. The germline V gene has CDR1 MNHEY and CDR2 SMNVEV (reference sequence). The chain's CDR3 is CASGLAGGSGETQYF. The CDR3 bases are TGTGCCAGTGGACTAGCGGGAGGGAGTGGAGAGACCCAGTACTTC.

This clone was seen a few times. The V and J genes are TRBV19 and TRBJ2-3; D may be TRBD1 or TRBD2 (5 bases each). The CDR3 extends over 14 amino acids. Trimming took 3 bases from V and 3 from J, leaving 10 bases between them. Germline loops: CDR1 LNHDA, CDR2 SQIVND (reference sequence). The DNA of the CDR3 is TGTGCCAGTAGTATCGGGACCTTAACAGATACGCAGTATTTT. Protein product: CASSIGTLTDTQYF.

This clone came up a few times. This chain connects TRBV28 to TRBJ2-7, with 7 positions matching TRBD2. J was trimmed by 6 bases and V by 6 bases; bases with no gene match: 14. The CDR3 is 15 amino acids. From germline, CDR1 is MDHEN and CDR2 SYDVKM. The CDR3 loop reads CASSTRGRGWLEQYF. The DNA for the CDR3 is TGTGCCAGCAGCACACGGGGGAGGGGTTGGCTCGAGCAGTACTTC.